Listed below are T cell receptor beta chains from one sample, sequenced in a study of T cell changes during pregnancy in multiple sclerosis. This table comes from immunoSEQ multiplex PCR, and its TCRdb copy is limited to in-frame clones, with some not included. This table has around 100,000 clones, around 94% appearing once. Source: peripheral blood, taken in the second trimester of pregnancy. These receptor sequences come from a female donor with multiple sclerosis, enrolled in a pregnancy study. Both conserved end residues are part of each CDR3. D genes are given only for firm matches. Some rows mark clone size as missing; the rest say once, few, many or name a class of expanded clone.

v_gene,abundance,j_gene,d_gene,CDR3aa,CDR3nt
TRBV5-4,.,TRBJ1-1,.,CATTRDRTALAFF,TGTGCCACCACCCGCGACCGGACAGCCCTGGCTTTCTTT
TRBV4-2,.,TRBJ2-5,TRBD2,CASSILGGGVETQYF,TGTGCCAGCAGCATTCTTGGCGGGGGTGTAGAGACCCAGTACTTC
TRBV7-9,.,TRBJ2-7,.,CASSSPGMDEQYF,TGTGCCAGCAGCTCGCCGGGGATGGACGAGCAGTACTTC
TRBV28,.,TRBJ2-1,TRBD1,CASSLRTGGMNEQFF,TGTGCCAGCAGTTTGAGGACAGGGGGCATGAATGAGCAGTTCTTC
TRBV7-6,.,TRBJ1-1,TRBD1,CASSLPTGWGTEAFF,TGTGCCAGCAGCCTTCCGACAGGGTGGGGCACTGAAGCTTTCTTT
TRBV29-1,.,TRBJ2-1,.,CSVEVLALSSYNEQFF,TGCAGCGTTGAAGTCCTAGCTCTGAGCTCCTACAATGAGCAGTTCTTC
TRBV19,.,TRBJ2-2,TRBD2,CASSVGTSMTGELFF,TGTGCCAGTAGTGTAGGGACTAGCATGACCGGGGAGCTGTTTTTT
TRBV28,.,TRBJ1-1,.,CASSLGGTRAFF,TGTGCCAGCAGTTTAGGGGGGACCCGAGCTTTCTTT
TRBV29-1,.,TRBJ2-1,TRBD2,CSGSGSGYNEQFF,TGCAGCGGGAGCGGGAGCGGGTACAATGAGCAGTTCTTC
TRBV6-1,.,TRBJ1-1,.,CASSPVWGYSEAFF,TGTGCCAGCAGTCCAGTTTGGGGCTACAGTGAAGCTTTCTTT
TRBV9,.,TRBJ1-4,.,CASSVQGLGNEKLFF,TGTGCCAGCAGCGTTCAGGGTCTGGGTAATGAAAAACTGTTTTTT
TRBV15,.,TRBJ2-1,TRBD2,CATSRVTLAGSNEQFF,TGTGCCACCAGCAGAGTTACACTAGCGGGGAGCAATGAGCAGTTCTTC
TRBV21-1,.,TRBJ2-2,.,CASSKGGILAGSLNTGELFF,TGTGCCAGCAGCAAAGGGGGGATACTAGCGGGGAGCCTGAACACCGGGGAGCTGTTTTTT
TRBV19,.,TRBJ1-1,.,CASSTPSQGPNTEAFF,TGTGCCAGTAGTACACCATCACAGGGACCGAACACTGAAGCTTTCTTT
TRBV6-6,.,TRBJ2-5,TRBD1,CASSPDQTGKETQYF,TGTGCCAGCAGTCCCGACCAGACAGGGAAGGAGACCCAGTACTTC
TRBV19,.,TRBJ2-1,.,CASSRDFYNEQFF,TGTGCCAGTAGTCGGGACTTCTACAATGAGCAGTTCTTC
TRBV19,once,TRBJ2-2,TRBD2,CASGAGGGTGELFF,TGTGCCAGTGGAGCGGGAGGGGGCACCGGGGAGCTGTTTTTT
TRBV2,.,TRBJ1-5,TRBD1,CASSRDRVSQPQHF,TGTGCCAGCAGTCGGGACAGAGTTAGTCAGCCCCAGCATTTT
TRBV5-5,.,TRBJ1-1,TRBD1,CASSAPRGRNTEAFF,TGTGCCAGCAGCGCGCCCAGGGGGCGGAACACTGAAGCTTTCTTT
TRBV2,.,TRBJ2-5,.,CASSAKTQYF,TGTGCCAGCAGTGCCAAGACCCAGTACTTC
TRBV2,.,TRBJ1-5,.,CASSDRAQPQHF,TGTGCCAGCAGTGACAGGGCCCAGCCCCAGCATTTT
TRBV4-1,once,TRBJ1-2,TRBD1,CASSLDREDYGYTF,TGCGCCAGCAGCCTCGACAGGGAGGATTATGGCTACACCTTC
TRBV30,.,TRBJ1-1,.,CAWSVLGTEAFF,TGTGCCTGGAGTGTACTTGGCACTGAAGCTTTCTTT
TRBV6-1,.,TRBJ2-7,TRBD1,CASSGGTGWAWGPYEQYF,TGTGCCAGCAGTGGGGGGACAGGGTGGGCGTGGGGTCCCTACGAGCAGTACTTC
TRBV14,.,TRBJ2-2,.,CASSPLSQGPHTGELFF,TGTGCCAGCAGCCCGCTATCTCAGGGGCCGCACACCGGGGAGCTGTTTTTT
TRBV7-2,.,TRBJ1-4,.,CASSPGPIEKLFF,TGTGCCAGCAGCCCCGGTCCGATTGAAAAACTGTTTTTT
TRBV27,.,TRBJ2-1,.,CASSLNGGLGRNNEQFF,TGTGCCAGCAGTTTAAACGGCGGCCTGGGGAGGAACAATGAGCAGTTCTTC
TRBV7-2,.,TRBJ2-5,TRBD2,CASSPTGTSGIGETQYF,TGTGCCAGCAGCCCCACAGGGACTAGCGGGATAGGAGAGACCCAGTACTTC
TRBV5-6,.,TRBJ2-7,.,CASSFRQGSYEQYF,TGTGCCAGCAGCTTCCGGCAGGGCAGCTACGAGCAGTACTTC